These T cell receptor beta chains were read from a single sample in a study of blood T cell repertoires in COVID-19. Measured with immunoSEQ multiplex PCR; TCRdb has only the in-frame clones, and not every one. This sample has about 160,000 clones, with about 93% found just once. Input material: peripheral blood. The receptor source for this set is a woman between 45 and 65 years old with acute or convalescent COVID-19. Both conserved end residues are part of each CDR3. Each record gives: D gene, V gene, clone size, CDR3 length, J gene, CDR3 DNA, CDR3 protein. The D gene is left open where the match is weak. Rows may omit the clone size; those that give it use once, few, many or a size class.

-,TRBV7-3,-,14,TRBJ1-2,TGTGCCAGCAGCTTAACGGGAGACTACTATGGCTACACCTTC,CASSLTGDYYGYTF
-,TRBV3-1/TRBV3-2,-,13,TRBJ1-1,TGTGCCAGCAGCCACGAGGTGGCCACTGAAGCTTTCTTT,CASSHEVATEAFF
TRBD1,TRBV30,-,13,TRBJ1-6,TGTGCCTGGAACCGGGACAGTCCCTCACCCCTCCACTTT,CAWNRDSPSPLHF
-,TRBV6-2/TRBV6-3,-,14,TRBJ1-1,TGTGCCAGCAGTTACGAGACTCGGAACACTGAAGCTTTCTTT,CASSYETRNTEAFF
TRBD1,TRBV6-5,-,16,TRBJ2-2,TGTGCCAGCAGTTTACAGGGGGCGAGGTACACCGGGGAGCTGTTTTTT,CASSLQGARYTGELFF
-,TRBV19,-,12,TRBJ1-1,TGTGCCAGCCTCCATGCAGGGACTGAAGCTTTCTTT,CASLHAGTEAFF
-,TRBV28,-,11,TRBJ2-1,TGTGCCAGCACTCGAGGGTATGAGCAGTTCTTC,CASTRGYEQFF
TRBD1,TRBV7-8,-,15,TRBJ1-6,TGTGCCAGCAGCTGGACAGGGGATGAAGGTTCACCCCTCCACTTT,CASSWTGDEGSPLHF
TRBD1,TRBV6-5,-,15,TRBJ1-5,TGTGCCAGCAGTTTCTATGACAGGGTAAACCAGCCCCAGCATTTT,CASSFYDRVNQPQHF
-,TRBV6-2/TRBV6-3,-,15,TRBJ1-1,TGTGCCAGCAGTTACTCGCGCATACAGAGCACTGAAGCTTTCTTT,CASSYSRIQSTEAFF
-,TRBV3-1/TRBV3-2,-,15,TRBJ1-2,TGTGCCAGCAGTCCGGACAGCTTTTCTAACTATGGCTACACCTTC,CASSPDSFSNYGYTF
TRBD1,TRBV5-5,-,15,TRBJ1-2,TGTGCCAGCAGCCCCGAGGACAGGGATTACACTGGCTACACCTTC,CASSPEDRDYTGYTF
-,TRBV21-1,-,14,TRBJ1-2,TGTGCCAGCAGCAGGTGGAGGGAATCCTATGGCTACACCTTC,CASSRWRESYGYTF
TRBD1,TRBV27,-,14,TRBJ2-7,TGTGCCAGCAGTTTGGGGGCAGGGGGCTACGAGCAGTACTTC,CASSLGAGGYEQYF
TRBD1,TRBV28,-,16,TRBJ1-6,TGTGCCAGCAGTCGAACCGGGACAGCCTTGATCGCACCCCTCCACTTT,CASSRTGTALIAPLHF
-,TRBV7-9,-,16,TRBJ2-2,TGTGCCAGCAGCTCGTCAGGCGGGGAACGGGCCGGGGAGCTGTTTTTT,CASSSSGGERAGELFF
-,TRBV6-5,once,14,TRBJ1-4,TGTGCCAGCAGTTTAAGACAGTTTGTTGAAAAACTGTTTTTT,CASSLRQFVEKLFF
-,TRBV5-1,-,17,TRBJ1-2,TGCGCCAGCAGCTTGGCAGGACAGCCTAAAGGATTCTATGGCTACACCTTC,CASSLAGQPKGFYGYTF
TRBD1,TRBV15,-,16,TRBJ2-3,TGTGCCACCAGCACCGTGACAGGGGGATACACAGATACGCAGTATTTT,CATSTVTGGYTDTQYF
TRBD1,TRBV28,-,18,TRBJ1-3,TGTGCCAGCAGTTCCTTTGGCCGGGGCCAGGGGGCCGGAAACACCATATATTTT,CASSSFGRGQGAGNTIYF